This T cell receptor (beta chain) was sequenced during a study of T cell repertoires in cytomegalovirus infection. Overall study: Carrying CMV and the relevant HLA type showed in public TCR beta signatures. Study-wide results and limits: Ex vivo, HLA-C-restricted CMV-specific TCR beta clonotypes prevailed over the rest of the response.

Trimming removed 8 bases from V and 0 bases from J, with 10 bases in between. From germline, CDR1 is LNHDA and CDR2 SQIVND (reference sequence). The CDR3 covers 13 residues. Each CDR3 protein is one row after TCRdb ran MiXCR on the reads. The data contain 740,000 or so distinct CDR3 sequences, under 40% of them singletons. Note on this clonotype: Its antigen is unknown.

J is TRBJ1-1 and V is TRBV19; TRBD1 might be the D (5 bases). This TCR was sampled from a human donor in good health (CMV status not recorded). Some clones in this sample may be carry-over from other donors' samples. The specimen was PBMCs. The CDR3 protein is CASVGTLNTEAFF. Written as DNA, the CDR3 is TGTGCCAGTGTTGGGACTTTGAACACTGAAGCTTTCTTT.